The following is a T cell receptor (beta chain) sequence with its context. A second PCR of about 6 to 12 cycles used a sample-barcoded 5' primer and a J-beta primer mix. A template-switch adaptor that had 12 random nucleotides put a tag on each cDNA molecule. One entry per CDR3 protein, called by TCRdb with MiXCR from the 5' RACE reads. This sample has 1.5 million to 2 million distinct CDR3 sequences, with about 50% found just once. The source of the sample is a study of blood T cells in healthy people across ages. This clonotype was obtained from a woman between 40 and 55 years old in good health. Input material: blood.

CDR3 bases: TGTGCCAGCAGCGCAGCTAGCGGGGGGGTCACAGATACGCAGTATTTT. Its protein is CASSAASGGVTDTQYF. The rearrangement joins TRBV7-2 to TRBJ2-3; 12 positions agree with TRBD2. The CDR3 runs 16 residues. Unmatched junction bases numbered 5, after V lost 5 bases and J lost 2 bases. CDR1 and CDR2 (germline): SGHTA, FQGNSA.